This TCR beta chain originates from a study of blood T cell repertoires in COVID-19. About the study: The United States, Italy and Spain supplied acute and convalescent COVID-19 samples.

This clone was seen once. As handled by the study authors: For nucleated cells, counts were estimated from reference gene primer amplification. This table comes from immunoSEQ multiplex PCR, and its TCRdb copy is limited to in-frame clones, with some not included. V and J calls and clone size are as listed in that table; D and trimming were resolved from the DNA. The table shows about 220,000 clones, with around 82% occurring only once. CDR3 length: 15 amino acids. The germline CDR1 and CDR2 sequences are SGDLS and YYNGEE. Germline trimming cut 4 bases from V and 4 bases from J; bases unmatched to any gene: 8.

This sequence was found in a human donor in a cohort sampled during active COVID-19. This rearrangement joins TRBV9 to TRBJ1-5; 7 bases are a match to TRBD1. Sequencing was performed on peripheral blood. The CDR3 protein is CASSPGTAINQPQHF. The CDR3 bases are TGTGCCAGCAGCCCAGGGACAGCGATAAATCAGCCCCAGCATTTT. Variable domain in full (rest from reference TRBV9 and TRBJ1-5): DSGVTQTPKHLITATGQRVTLRCSPRSGDLSVYWYQQSLDQGLQFLIQYYNGEERAKGNILERFSAQQFPDLHSELNLSSLELGDSALYFCASSPGTAINQPQHFGDGTRLSIL.